Described below is a single T cell receptor (beta chain) sequence and its context. Its specificity is not known. The sample is drawn from a study of beta chain features in type 1 diabetes. Findings and caveats of the study: The study found fewer insertions and more deletions at VDJ junctions in type 1 diabetes patients.

The sequenced template was cDNA made from the entire isolated RNA. Some clones are missing from TCRdb's copy, which holds only in-frame ones; the method was immunoSEQ multiplex PCR. The data contain nearly 250,000 clones, under 70% of them singletons. The CDR3 is 14 residues long. Looked up from germline, CDR1 is GTSNPN and CDR2 is SVGIG (reference sequence). J gave up 6 bases and V 8 bases, and 11 bases lay outside the gene matches. The chain is built from TRBV30 and TRBJ2-4; 9 nucleotides align to TRBD2. The source of this sequence is a man between 25 and 39 years old in good health. Sequenced input: naive CD4+ T cells from blood. This CDR3 reads CAVTLAGVRNIQYF. The CDR3 DNA reads TGTGCCGTTACCTTAGCGGGAGTCAGAAACATTCAGTACTTC.